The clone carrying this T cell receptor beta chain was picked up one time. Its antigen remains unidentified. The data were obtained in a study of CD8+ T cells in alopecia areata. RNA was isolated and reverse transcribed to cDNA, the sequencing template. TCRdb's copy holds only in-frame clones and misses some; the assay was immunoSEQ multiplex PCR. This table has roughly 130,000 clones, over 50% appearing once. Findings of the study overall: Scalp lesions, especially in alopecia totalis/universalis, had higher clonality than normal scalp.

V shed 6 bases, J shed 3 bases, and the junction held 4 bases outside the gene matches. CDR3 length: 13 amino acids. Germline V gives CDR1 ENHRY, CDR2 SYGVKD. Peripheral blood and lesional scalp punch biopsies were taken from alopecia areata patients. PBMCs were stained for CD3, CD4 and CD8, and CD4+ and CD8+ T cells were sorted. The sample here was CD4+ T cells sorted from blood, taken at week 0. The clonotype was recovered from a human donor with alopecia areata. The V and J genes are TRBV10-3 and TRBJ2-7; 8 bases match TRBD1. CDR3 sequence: CAIRMTGDYEQYF. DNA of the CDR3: TGTGCCATCAGAATGACAGGGGACTACGAGCAGTACTTC.